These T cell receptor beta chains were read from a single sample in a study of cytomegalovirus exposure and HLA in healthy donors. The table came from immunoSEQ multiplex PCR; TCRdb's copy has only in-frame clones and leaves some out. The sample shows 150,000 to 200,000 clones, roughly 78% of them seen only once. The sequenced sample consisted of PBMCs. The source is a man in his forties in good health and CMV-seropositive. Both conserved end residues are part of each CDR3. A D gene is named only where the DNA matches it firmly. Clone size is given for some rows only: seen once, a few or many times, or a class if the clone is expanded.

cdr3_nt: TGTGCCAGCCTCGTAGGGGAAGGCTCACCCCTCCACTTT
cdr3_aa: CASLVGEGSPLHF
clone_size: few
d_call: -
j_call: TRBJ1-6
v_call: TRBV6-5

cdr3_nt: TGTGCCAGCTCACCACCGGGGGCAGAAGAGCAGTACTTC
cdr3_aa: CASSPPGAEEQYF
clone_size: -
d_call: -
j_call: TRBJ2-7
v_call: TRBV18

cdr3_nt: TGTGCCAGCAGTGAAGACAGTACTAACTATGGCTACACCTTC
cdr3_aa: CASSEDSTNYGYTF
clone_size: -
d_call: -
j_call: TRBJ1-2
v_call: TRBV2

cdr3_nt: TGTGCCAGCTCATCGGGACAGGGGCGCCTCAATTCACCCCTCCACTTT
cdr3_aa: CASSSGQGRLNSPLHF
clone_size: -
d_call: TRBD1
j_call: TRBJ1-6
v_call: TRBV18

cdr3_nt: TGTGCCAGCACCTGGGGGGGAGCTGGAAACACCATATATTTT
cdr3_aa: CASTWGGAGNTIYF
clone_size: -
d_call: -
j_call: TRBJ1-3
v_call: TRBV5-6

cdr3_nt: TGTGCCAGCAGGGACAGGGGGGGGCGGGAAGCTTTCTTT
cdr3_aa: CASRDRGGREAFF
clone_size: -
d_call: TRBD1
j_call: TRBJ1-1
v_call: TRBV6-6

cdr3_nt: TGTGCCAGCAGCTTTACAGGGGACAATCAGCCCCAGCATTTT
cdr3_aa: CASSFTGDNQPQHF
clone_size: -
d_call: TRBD1
j_call: TRBJ1-5
v_call: TRBV7-9

cdr3_nt: TGTGCCAGCAGCTTAGCGGCCCGCACAGATACGCAGTATTTT
cdr3_aa: CASSLAARTDTQYF
clone_size: few
d_call: -
j_call: TRBJ2-3
v_call: TRBV7-2

cdr3_nt: TGTGCCAGCAGTTACGACAGGGGGGGGTCACCCCTCCACTTT
cdr3_aa: CASSYDRGGSPLHF
clone_size: -
d_call: TRBD1
j_call: TRBJ1-6
v_call: TRBV5-4

cdr3_nt: TGTGCCAGCAGTTCCCCCAGGGAAGGCACTGAAGCTTTCTTT
cdr3_aa: CASSSPREGTEAFF
clone_size: few
d_call: -
j_call: TRBJ1-1
v_call: TRBV6-5

cdr3_nt: TGTGCCAGCAGCGCTCAAACAGGGGATGAGCAGTTCTTC
cdr3_aa: CASSAQTGDEQFF
clone_size: -
d_call: TRBD1
j_call: TRBJ2-1
v_call: TRBV9

cdr3_nt: TGTGCCAGCTCAGTGGGGCACACCGGGGAGCTGTTTTTT
cdr3_aa: CASSVGHTGELFF
clone_size: -
d_call: -
j_call: TRBJ2-2
v_call: TRBV19

cdr3_nt: TGTGCCAGTAGTGCACAGGATACCGAAGAGACCCAGTACTTC
cdr3_aa: CASSAQDTEETQYF
clone_size: few
d_call: -
j_call: TRBJ2-5
v_call: TRBV19

cdr3_nt: TGCGCCAGCAGCCCCCGGCTAGCGGGGGGGACCTACGAGCAGTACTTC
cdr3_aa: CASSPRLAGGTYEQYF
clone_size: -
d_call: TRBD2
j_call: TRBJ2-7
v_call: TRBV4-3

cdr3_nt: TGTGCCAGTAGTATGTTAACTCTAGGGGGGAACACTGAAGCTTTCTTT
cdr3_aa: CASSMLTLGGNTEAFF
clone_size: -
d_call: -
j_call: TRBJ1-1
v_call: TRBV19

cdr3_nt: TGTGCCAGCAGCGTTTGGACTAGCGGAAACAATGAGCAGTTCTTC
cdr3_aa: CASSVWTSGNNEQFF
clone_size: -
d_call: TRBD2
j_call: TRBJ2-1
v_call: TRBV13

cdr3_nt: TGCAGCGTTGGACAGGGGAACCAGCCCCAGCATTTT
cdr3_aa: CSVGQGNQPQHF
clone_size: -
d_call: TRBD1
j_call: TRBJ1-5
v_call: TRBV29-1

cdr3_nt: TGTGCCAGCAGCTTAGACCCAGATAACACTGAAGCTTTCTTT
cdr3_aa: CASSLDPDNTEAFF
clone_size: -
d_call: -
j_call: TRBJ1-1
v_call: TRBV7-2

cdr3_nt: TGTGCCAGCAGCCTCGGGACTAGCGGGGGGGCTACCTACGAGCAGTACTTC
cdr3_aa: CASSLGTSGGATYEQYF
clone_size: -
d_call: TRBD2
j_call: TRBJ2-7
v_call: TRBV7-8

cdr3_nt: TGTGCCAGCAGCGAGAGCCACACCTTC
cdr3_aa: CASSESHTF
clone_size: -
d_call: -
j_call: TRBJ1-2
v_call: TRBV9

cdr3_nt: TGTGCCAGCAGCTCACGATTAGTCGAGAAGAAAGGCTACACCTTC
cdr3_aa: CASSSRLVEKKGYTF
clone_size: few
d_call: -
j_call: TRBJ1-2
v_call: TRBV11-2

cdr3_nt: TGTGCCACCGGTGGTTACAATGAGCAGTTCTTC
cdr3_aa: CATGGYNEQFF
clone_size: -
d_call: -
j_call: TRBJ2-1
v_call: TRBV10-3